The subject of this entry is one T cell receptor beta chain. The trim removed 7 bases at V and 10 bases at J, leaving 10 bases unmatched. This CDR3 is built from 13 residues. Per germline, CDR1 LNHDA and CDR2 SQIVND (reference sequence). The data were obtained in a study of blood T cell repertoires in COVID-19. Across the whole study: From T cells, B-cell-depleted T cells, or PBMCs came the material, which was cDNA or gDNA.

TCRdb keeps only in-frame clones here, not all; method: immunoSEQ multiplex PCR. The data contain tens of thousands of clones, roughly 85% of them seen just once; the ten biggest clones take up approximately 9%. The V gene is TRBV19, the J gene TRBJ1-2, with 9 bases fitting TRBD1. Sequenced material: peripheral blood. The clonotype was recovered from a human donor in a cohort sampled during active COVID-19. The CDR3 bases are TGTGCCAGTAATCCCCGGGACAGGGCTTTCTACACCTTC. Amino acid sequence: CASNPRDRAFYTF. The full variable domain, rest sourced from reference TRBV19 and TRBJ1-2, is DGGITQSPKYLFRKEGQNVTLSCEQNLNHDAMYWYRQDPGQGLRLIYYSQIVNDFQKGDIAEGYSVSREKKESFPLTVTSAQKNPTAFYLCASNPRDRAFYTFGSGTRLTVV.